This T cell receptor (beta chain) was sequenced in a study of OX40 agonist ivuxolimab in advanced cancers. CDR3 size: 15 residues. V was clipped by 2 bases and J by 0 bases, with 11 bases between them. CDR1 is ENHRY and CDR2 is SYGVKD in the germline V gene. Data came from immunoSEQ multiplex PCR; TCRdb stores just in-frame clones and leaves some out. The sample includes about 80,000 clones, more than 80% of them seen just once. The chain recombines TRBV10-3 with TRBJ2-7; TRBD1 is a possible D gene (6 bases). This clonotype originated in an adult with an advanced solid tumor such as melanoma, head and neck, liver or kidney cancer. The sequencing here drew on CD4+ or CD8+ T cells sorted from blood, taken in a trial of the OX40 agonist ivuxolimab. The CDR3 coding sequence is TGTGCCATCAGTGAGCCGGGACAAACCTCCTACGAGCAGTACTTC. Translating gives CAISEPGQTSYEQYF.